This T cell receptor (beta chain) was captured in a study of T cells in localized non-small cell lung cancer (TCRdb year 2020). With respect to the entire study: T cell repertoires of 200 to 250 early-stage NSCLC patients were analyzed, with tumors being compared against uninvolved tumor-adjacent lungs. The cohort was made up of roughly 250 treatment-naive NSCLC patients whose localized lung tumors had been resected. Of the NSCLC patients, around 140 were male and roughly 100 were female, and the mean age was approximately 64 years.

At diagnosis, tumor, uninvolved tumor-adjacent lung and peripheral blood were collected and then preserved as a mix of FFPE and fresh-frozen material. For TCR repertoire profiling, blood samples were analyzed as peripheral blood mononuclear cells. General findings and caveats noted by the study authors: Higher blood T cell density associated with longer overall survival, while higher adjacent-lung clonality associated with shorter survival. Of the top 100 tumor clones, a median of roughly 56 were detected in paired uninvolved adjacent lung; approximately 30 were also among that lung's top 100. Uninvolved tumor-adjacent lung showed the highest T cell clonality, higher than tumor, which suggests more focused antigenic responses in the uninvolved tumor-adjacent lung. Multi-region tumor sequencing was not performed, so intratumor heterogeneity could not be excluded. Since the design was exploratory, TCR variables were selected using unadjusted p-values with no false-discovery rate correction.

The germline V gene supplies CDR1 LGHNA and CDR2 YNFKEQ. There are 14 amino acids in the CDR3, from cysteine to phenylalanine inclusive. Here the CDR3 DNA is all that survives: 42 bases in frame from base 1. Trimming costs V 1 base and J 6 bases, and their ends lie 10 bases apart. A note on this clone: The antigen it binds to is not known. It has no much larger one-base neighbor in the sample; base qualities were not kept.

TCR beta CDR3 regions were sequenced from DNA using the immunoSEQ Assay. The study's processing was this. T cell density was computed as TCR beta template counts normalized to usable DNA estimated by amplifying housekeeping genes. The preseqR package was used to estimate richness by extrapolating to 400,000 templates for PBMC samples and to 120,000 templates for tissue samples. Clonality was defined as one minus Pielou's evenness. To identify tissue-enriched TCRs, differential abundance testing was run on productive amino-acid clonotypes with a minimum total count of 5 and an alpha of 0.1. The Jaccard Index and the Morisita Overlap Index were used to measure how much the repertoires overlapped between compartments. GLIPH clustered TCR beta CDR3s with public tetramer-defined viral CDR3s; viral motifs required at least three viral sequences plus V-gene enrichment. This is the immuneACCESS table as TCRdb keeps it, with only in-frame sequences that have V and J called. A part of the clones is gone; compared with another copy, unresolved V genes explain less than half, and the rest is unexplained. The V and J calls and clone size were taken over from that table, and D and trimming were inferred from the DNA. The sample yields about 20,000 clones; about 90% were counted once. Less than 15% of the sample lies in the top ten.

The sequence is built from TRBV4-2 and TRBJ2-4; TRBD1 is possibly the D segment (6 matching bases). The TCR comes from a man between 40 and 69 years old with stage II squamous cell lung carcinoma. The sample consisted of PBMCs, taken before any cancer treatment. Here is the DNA: TGTGCCAGCAGCCAAGCAATAGGGGGAAACATTCAGTACTTC. It codes for CASSQAIGGNIQYF.